This note documents a single TCR beta chain sequence. Its cognate antigen is unknown. This entry is derived from a study of Ad26.COV2.S vaccination and SARS-CoV-2 variants. Study background: Intramuscularly, Ad26.COV2.S was given either once or twice, 56 days apart.

The treatment denotes: approximately 18 received Ad26.COV2.S at low or high dose, single or two shots; 5 received placebo; per-sample allocation not given. Day 63 after the first injection of vaccine or placebo was the sampling time. Findings of the study overall: Reportedly, after vaccination the spike-specific CD8+ and CD4+ T cell responses displayed substantial breadth. Vaccine recipients posted higher spike-specific TCR breadth than their placebo counterparts.

Here immunoSEQ multiplex PCR was the method, and the copy in TCRdb shows in-frame clones only, minus some. Here the sample spans 500,000 or so clones, 87% being singletons. The sample was peripheral blood, taken in a trial of Ad26.COV2.S vaccine versus placebo. This receptor was obtained from a person between 18 and 60 years old who received the Ad26.COV2.S COVID-19 vaccine or a placebo.

The CDR3 spells CASMAKEAWPKAYNEQFF. The CDR3 nucleotides read TGCGCCAGCATGGCCAAAGAGGCCTGGCCAAAGGCCTACAATGAGCAGTTCTTC. V is TRBV10-2 and J is TRBJ2-1; D uncertain. Per the germline V gene, CDR1 is WSHSY and CDR2 is SAAADI. The CDR3 contains 18 residues. Trimming removed 7 bases from V and 2 bases from J, with 24 bases in between.